What follows are 5 T cell receptor beta chains derived from one specimen sequenced in a study of blood T cell repertoires in COVID-19. Here immunoSEQ multiplex PCR was the method, and the copy in TCRdb shows in-frame clones only, minus some. The sample contains tens of thousands of clones, 90% of which appear only once. Specimen: peripheral blood. The receptors originated from a man aged 50 to 59 with acute or convalescent COVID-19.

The J gene is TRBJ1-1, the V gene TRBV11-3; TRBD1 agrees at 7 bases. This CDR3 is built from 15 residues. The V gene end was trimmed by 3 bases and the J gene end by 3 bases; junction bases not matched to a gene: 7. Per the germline V gene, CDR1 is SGHNT and CDR2 is YENEEA. In nucleotides, the CDR3 is TGTGCCAGCAGCTTCCACAGGGGTGGGGACACTGAAGCTTTCTTT. Protein product: CASSFHRGGDTEAFF.

The chain's CDR3 is CASSQDIPGSYGTSGTLRYF. CDR3 nucleotide sequence: TGTGCCAGCAGCCAAGATATCCCGGGATCTTACGGGACTAGCGGGACGTTGCGGTACTTC. The chain combines TRBV3-1 (or the pseudogene TRBV3-2) with TRBJ2-7, with TRBD2 identical over 13 bases. J lost 12 bases, V lost 0 bases, and 23 bases had no gene match. Germline V CDR1 and CDR2: LGHDT, YNNKEL (reference sequence). This CDR3 comprises 20 residues.

This chain uses TRBV27 with TRBJ1-2; no reliable D call. CDR3 size: 12 residues. CDR1 is MNHEY, CDR2 SMNVEV, per germline (reference sequence). V lost 8 bases, J lost 8 bases, and 15 bases lay in between. For the CDR3, the DNA is TGTGCCAGCGGGAGTCCCCTGGCGGGCTACACCTTC. Its translation is CASGSPLAGYTF.

The V call is TRBV18, the J call TRBJ2-3; D is possibly TRBD2 (5 bases). This CDR3 contains 15 residues. The ends were cut back, 2 bases at V and 0 bases at J, with 9 bases in the middle. CDR1 KGHSH and CDR2 LQKENI come from the germline V gene. CDR3 nucleotides: TGTGCCAGCTCACCAAGGGCGGGCAGCACAGATACGCAGTATTTT. Its translation is CASSPRAGSTDTQYF.

The chain employs TRBV9 and TRBJ1-4; no clear D gene. Germline CDR1 SGDLS, CDR2 YYNGEE. This CDR3 comprises 14 residues. Trimming shortened V by 0 bases and J by 7 bases, and 10 bases separated the two germline ends. CDR3 amino acids: CASSVAGDVEKLFF. The CDR3 region has the DNA TGTGCCAGCAGCGTAGCCGGGGATGTTGAAAAACTGTTTTTT.